This record covers a single TCR beta chain. Sequencing used immunoSEQ multiplex PCR; TCRdb keeps in-frame clones, though not all of them. The repertoire consists of about 73,000 clones, with approximately 80% occurring once and the leading ten covering under 2.5%. This specimen belongs to a study of glioma-infiltrating T cells after dendritic cell vaccination. Study background: Glioblastoma patients came from Phase I and II dendritic cell vaccination trials.

The CDR3 extends over 15 amino acids. From germline, CDR1 is SGHRS and CDR2 YFSETQ. V lost 0 bases and J lost 1, with 5 bases in between. The chain links TRBV5-1 to TRBJ2-6; D gene ambiguous. This specimen was blood, taken before dendritic cell vaccination. This sequence was found in a human donor with glioblastoma. CDR3 nucleotides: TGCGCCAGCAGCTTGGACGGTTCTGGGGCCAACGTCCTGACTTTC. Translating gives CASSLDGSGANVLTF.